This T cell receptor beta chain was captured in a study of blood T cell repertoires in COVID-19. Study-level information: Samples taken during acute and convalescent COVID-19 were collected in the United States, Italy and Spain.

Original analysis: Estimated nucleated cell counts came from reference gene primer amplification. Profiled with immunoSEQ multiplex PCR; TCRdb holds only in-frame clones, not every one. D and trimming come from the DNA, and the V and J calls and clone size come from that table. Of under 250,000 clones listed, roughly 80% were seen once; the top ten hold approximately 5%. What was sequenced was peripheral blood. This receptor was identified in a woman aged 55-70 years who had recovered from COVID-19.

The CDR3 reads CASSRTGSTSQGYTF. CDR3 nucleotides: TGTGCCAGCAGTCGGACAGGGTCCACCTCACAAGGCTACACCTTC. The genes are TRBV2 and TRBJ1-2; 8 bases line up with TRBD1. This CDR3 is built from 15 residues. Germline V lookup: CDR1 SNHLY, CDR2 FYNNEI. J gave up 8 bases and V 5 bases, and 13 bases lay outside the gene matches.